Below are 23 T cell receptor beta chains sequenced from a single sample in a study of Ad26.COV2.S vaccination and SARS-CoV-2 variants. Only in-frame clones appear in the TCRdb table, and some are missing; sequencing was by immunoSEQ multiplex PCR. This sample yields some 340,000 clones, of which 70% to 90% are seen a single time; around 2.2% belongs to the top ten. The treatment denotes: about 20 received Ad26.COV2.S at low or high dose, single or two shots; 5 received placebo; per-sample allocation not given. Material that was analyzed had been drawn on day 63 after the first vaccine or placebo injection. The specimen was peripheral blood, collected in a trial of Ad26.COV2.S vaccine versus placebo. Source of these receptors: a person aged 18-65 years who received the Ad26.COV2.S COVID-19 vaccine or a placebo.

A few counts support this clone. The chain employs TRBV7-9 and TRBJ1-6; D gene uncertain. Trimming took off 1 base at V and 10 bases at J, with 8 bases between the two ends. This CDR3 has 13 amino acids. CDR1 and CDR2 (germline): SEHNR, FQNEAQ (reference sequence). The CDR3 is CASSLVEKSPLHF. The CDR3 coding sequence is TGTGCCAGCAGCTTAGTTGAGAAATCACCCCTCCACTTT.

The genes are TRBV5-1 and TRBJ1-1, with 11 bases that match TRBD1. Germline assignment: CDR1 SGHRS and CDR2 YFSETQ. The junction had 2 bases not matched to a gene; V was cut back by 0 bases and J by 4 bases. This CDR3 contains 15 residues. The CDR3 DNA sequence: TGCGCCAGCAGCTTGGAGGGGACAGGGGGCACTGAAGCTTTCTTT. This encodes CASSLEGTGGTEAFF. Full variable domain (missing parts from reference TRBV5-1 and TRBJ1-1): KAGVTQTPRYLIKTRGQQVTLSCSPISGHRSVSWYQQTPGQGLQFLFEYFSETQRNKGNFPGRFSGRQFSNSRSEMNVSTLELGDSALYLCASSLEGTGGTEAFFGQGTRLTVV.

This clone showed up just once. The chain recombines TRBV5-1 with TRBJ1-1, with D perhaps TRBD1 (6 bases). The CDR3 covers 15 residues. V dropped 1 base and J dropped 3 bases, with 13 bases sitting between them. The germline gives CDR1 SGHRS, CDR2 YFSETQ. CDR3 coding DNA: TGCGCCAGCAGCTTGTCCCCGGGGGCGGACACTGAAGCTTTCTTT. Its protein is CASSLSPGADTEAFF. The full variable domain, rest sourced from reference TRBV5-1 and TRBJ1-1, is KAGVTQTPRYLIKTRGQQVTLSCSPISGHRSVSWYQQTPGQGLQFLFEYFSETQRNKGNFPGRFSGRQFSNSRSEMNVSTLELGDSALYLCASSLSPGADTEAFFGQGTRLTVV.

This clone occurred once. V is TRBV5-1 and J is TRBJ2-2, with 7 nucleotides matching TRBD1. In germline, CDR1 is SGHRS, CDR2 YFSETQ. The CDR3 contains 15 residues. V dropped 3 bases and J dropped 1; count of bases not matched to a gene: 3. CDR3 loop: CASSWGTENTGELFF. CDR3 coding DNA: TGCGCCAGCAGCTGGGGGACAGAGAACACCGGGGAGCTGTTTTTT. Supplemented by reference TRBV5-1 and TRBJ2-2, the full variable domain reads KAGVTQTPRYLIKTRGQQVTLSCSPISGHRSVSWYQQTPGQGLQFLFEYFSETQRNKGNFPGRFSGRQFSNSRSEMNVSTLELGDSALYLCASSWGTENTGELFFGEGSRLTVL.

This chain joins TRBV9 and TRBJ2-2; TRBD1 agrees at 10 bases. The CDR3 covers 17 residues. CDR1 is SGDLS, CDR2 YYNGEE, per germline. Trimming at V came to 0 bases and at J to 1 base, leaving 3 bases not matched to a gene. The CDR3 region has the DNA TGTGCCAGCAGCGTAGCGCGGACAGGGGGGAACACCGGGGAGCTGTTTTTT. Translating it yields CASSVARTGGNTGELFF. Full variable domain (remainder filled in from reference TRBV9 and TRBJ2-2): DSGVTQTPKHLITATGQRVTLRCSPRSGDLSVYWYQQSLDQGLQFLIQYYNGEERAKGNILERFSAQQFPDLHSELNLSSLELGDSALYFCASSVARTGGNTGELFFGEGSRLTVL.

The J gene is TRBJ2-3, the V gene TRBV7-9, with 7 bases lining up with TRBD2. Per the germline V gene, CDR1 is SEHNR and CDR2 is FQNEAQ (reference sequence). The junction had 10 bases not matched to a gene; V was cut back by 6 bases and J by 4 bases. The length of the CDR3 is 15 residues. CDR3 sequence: CASRHGRGESDTQYF. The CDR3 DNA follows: TGTGCCAGCAGACATGGGAGGGGCGAGTCAGATACGCAGTATTTT.

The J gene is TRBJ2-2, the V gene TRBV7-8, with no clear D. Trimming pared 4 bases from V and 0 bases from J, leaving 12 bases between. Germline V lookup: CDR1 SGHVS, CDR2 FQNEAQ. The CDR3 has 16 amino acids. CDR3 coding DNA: TGTGCCAGCAGCTCCTTTACCCGTACGAACACCGGGGAGCTGTTTTTT. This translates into CASSSFTRTNTGELFF.

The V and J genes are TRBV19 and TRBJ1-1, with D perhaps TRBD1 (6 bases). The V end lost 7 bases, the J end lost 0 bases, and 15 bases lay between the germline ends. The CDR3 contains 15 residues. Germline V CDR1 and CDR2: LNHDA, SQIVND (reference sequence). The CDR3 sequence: CASIKRGGMNTEAFF. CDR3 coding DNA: TGTGCCAGTATCAAACGAGGGGGGATGAACACTGAAGCTTTCTTT.

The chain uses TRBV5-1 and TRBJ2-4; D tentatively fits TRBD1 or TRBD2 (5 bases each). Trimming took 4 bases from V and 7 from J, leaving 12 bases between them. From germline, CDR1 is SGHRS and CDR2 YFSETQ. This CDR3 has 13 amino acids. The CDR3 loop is CASSPGTLNIQYF. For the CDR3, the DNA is TGCGCCAGCAGCCCCGGGACCTTGAACATTCAGTACTTC.

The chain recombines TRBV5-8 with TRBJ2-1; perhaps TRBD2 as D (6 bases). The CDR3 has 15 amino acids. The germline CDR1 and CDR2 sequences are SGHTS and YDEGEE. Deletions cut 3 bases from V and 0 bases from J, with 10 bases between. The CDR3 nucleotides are TGTGCCAGCAGCTACCAGGGACTCTCCTACAATGAGCAGTTCTTC. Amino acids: CASSYQGLSYNEQFF.

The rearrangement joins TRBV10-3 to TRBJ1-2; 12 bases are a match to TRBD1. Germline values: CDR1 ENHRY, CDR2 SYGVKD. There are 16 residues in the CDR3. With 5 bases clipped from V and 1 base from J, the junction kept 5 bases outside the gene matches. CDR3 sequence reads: CAISQGQGALNYGYTF. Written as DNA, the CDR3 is TGTGCCATCAGTCAGGGACAGGGGGCTCTTAACTATGGCTACACCTTC.

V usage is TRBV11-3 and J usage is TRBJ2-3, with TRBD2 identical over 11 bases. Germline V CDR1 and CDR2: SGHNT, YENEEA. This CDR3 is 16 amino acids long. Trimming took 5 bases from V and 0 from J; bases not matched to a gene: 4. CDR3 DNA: TGTGCCAGCAGCCGGGGACTAGCGGAAAGCACAGATACGCAGTATTTT. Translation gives CASSRGLAESTDTQYF. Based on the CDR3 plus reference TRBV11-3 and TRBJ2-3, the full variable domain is EAGVVQSPRYKIIEKKQPVAFWCNPISGHNTLYWYLQNLGQGPELLIRYENEEAVDDSQLPKDRFSAERLKGVDSTLKIQPAELGDSAVYLCASSRGLAESTDTQYFGPGTRLTVL.

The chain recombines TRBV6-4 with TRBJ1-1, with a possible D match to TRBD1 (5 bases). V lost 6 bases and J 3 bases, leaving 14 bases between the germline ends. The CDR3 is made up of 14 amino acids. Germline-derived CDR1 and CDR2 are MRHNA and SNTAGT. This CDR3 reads CASSKDSIDTEAFF. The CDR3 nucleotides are TGTGCCAGCAGCAAAGACAGTATTGACACTGAAGCTTTCTTT.

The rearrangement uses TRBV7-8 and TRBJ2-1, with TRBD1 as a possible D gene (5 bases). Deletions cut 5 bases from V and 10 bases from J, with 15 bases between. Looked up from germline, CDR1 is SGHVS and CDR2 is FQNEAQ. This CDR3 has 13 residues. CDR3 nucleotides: TGTGCCAGCAGCACCTCAGGGCGTGAGGAGCAGTTCTTC. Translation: CASSTSGREEQFF. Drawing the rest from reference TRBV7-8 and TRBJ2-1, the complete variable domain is GAGVSQSPRYKVAKRGQDVALRCDPISGHVSLFWYQQALGQGPEFLTYFQNEAQLDKSGLPSDRFFAERPEGSVSTLKIQRTQQEDSAVYLCASSTSGREEQFFGPGTRLTVL.

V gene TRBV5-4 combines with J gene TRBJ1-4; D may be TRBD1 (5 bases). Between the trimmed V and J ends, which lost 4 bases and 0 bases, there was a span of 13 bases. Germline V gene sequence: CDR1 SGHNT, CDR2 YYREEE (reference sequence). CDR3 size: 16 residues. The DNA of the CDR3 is TGTGCCAGCAGCCACCGGGACCCTACAACTAATGAAAAACTGTTTTTT. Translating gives CASSHRDPTTNEKLFF.

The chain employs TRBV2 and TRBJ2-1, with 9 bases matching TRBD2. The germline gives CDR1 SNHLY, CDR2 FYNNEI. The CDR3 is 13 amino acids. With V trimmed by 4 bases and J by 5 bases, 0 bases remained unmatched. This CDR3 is CASSGLADNEQFF. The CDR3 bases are TGTGCCAGCAGTGGACTAGCGGACAATGAGCAGTTCTTC.

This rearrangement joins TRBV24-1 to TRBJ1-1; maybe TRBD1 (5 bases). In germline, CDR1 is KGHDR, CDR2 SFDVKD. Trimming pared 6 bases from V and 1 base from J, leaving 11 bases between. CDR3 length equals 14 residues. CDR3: CATSNRDGNTEAFF. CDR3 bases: TGTGCCACCAGTAACCGGGACGGGAACACTGAAGCTTTCTTT.

CDR3 in DNA: TGTGCCAGCAGCCGTAGATCCCGGACTAGCACAGATACGCAGTATTTT. Translation: CASSRRSRTSTDTQYF. V is TRBV7-2 and J is TRBJ2-3, with D maybe TRBD2 (5 bases). CDR3 length: 16 residues. The germline V and J ends were trimmed by 5 bases and 0 bases, with 15 bases remaining between them. Germline CDR1 reads SGHTA; CDR2 reads FQGNSA.

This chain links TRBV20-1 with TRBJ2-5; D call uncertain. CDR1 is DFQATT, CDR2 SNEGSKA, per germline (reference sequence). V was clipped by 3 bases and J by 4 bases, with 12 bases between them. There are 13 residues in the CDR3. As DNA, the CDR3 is TGCAGTGCTAGTTTGACTTACGGAGAGACCCAGTACTTC. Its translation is CSASLTYGETQYF.

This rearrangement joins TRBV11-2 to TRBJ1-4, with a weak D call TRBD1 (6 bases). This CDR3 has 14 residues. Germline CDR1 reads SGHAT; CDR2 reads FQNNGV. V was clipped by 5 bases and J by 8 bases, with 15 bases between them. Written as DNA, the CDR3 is TGTGCCAGCAGCGCCCGATACAGGGAAGAAAAACTGTTTTTT. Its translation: CASSARYREEKLFF.

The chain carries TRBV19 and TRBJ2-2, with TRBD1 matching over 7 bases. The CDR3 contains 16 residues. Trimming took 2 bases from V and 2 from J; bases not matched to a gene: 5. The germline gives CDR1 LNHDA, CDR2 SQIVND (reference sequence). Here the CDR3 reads CASSILGTDNTGELFF. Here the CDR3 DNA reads TGTGCCAGTAGTATACTTGGGACAGACAACACCGGGGAGCTGTTTTTT.

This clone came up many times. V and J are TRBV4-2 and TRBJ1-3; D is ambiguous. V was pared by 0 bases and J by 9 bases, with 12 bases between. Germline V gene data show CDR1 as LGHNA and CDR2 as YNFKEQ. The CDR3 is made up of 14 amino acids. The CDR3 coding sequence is TGTGCCAGCAGCCAAGAACGGGGAGCCGCCACCATATATTTT. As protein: CASSQERGAATIYF.

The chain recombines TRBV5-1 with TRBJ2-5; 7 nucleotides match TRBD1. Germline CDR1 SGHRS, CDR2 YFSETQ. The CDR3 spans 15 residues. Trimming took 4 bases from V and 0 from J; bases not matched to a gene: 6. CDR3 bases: TGCGCCAGCAGCCCGAGGGACAGCAACCAAGAGACCCAGTACTTC. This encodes CASSPRDSNQETQYF.